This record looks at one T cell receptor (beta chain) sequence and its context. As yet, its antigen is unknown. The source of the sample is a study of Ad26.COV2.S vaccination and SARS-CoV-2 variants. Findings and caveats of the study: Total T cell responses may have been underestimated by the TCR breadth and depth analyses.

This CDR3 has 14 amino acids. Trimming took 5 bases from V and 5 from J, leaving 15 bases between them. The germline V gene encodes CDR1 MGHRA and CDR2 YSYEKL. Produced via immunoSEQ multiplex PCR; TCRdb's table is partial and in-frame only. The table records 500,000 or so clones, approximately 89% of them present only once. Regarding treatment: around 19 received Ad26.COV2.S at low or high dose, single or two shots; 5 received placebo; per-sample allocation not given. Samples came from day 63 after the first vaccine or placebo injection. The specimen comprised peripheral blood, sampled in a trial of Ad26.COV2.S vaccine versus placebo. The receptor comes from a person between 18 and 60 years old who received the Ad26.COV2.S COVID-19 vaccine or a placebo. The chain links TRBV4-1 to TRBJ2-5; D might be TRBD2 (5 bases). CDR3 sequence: CASSGGRRMETQYF. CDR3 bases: TGCGCCAGCAGCGGCGGGCGGAGAATGGAGACCCAGTACTTC.